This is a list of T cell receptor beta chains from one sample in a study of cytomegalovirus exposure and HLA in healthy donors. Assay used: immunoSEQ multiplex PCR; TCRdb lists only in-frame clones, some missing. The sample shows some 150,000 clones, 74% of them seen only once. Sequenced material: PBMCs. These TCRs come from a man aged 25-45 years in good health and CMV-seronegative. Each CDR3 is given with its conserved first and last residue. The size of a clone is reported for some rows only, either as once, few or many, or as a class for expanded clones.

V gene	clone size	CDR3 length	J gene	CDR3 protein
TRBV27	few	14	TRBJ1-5	CASTRGLGDQPQHF
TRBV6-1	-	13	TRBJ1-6	CASSDRVNSPLHF
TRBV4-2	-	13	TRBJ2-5	CASSQVAWETQYF
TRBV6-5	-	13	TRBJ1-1	CASSYSLATEAFF
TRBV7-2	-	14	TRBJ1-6	CASSLTGMDSPLHF
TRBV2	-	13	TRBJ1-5	CASSPDRVEPQHF
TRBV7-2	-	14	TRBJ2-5	CASSTGGAGETQYF
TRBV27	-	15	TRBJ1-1	CASSLLTGEGTEAFF
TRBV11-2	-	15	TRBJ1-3	CASSFTGGDGNTIYF
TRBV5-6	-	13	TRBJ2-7	CASSQNQGSEQYF
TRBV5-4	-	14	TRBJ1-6	CASSSTGAGSPLHF
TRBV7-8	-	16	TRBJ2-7	CASSYPGTGLSYEQYF
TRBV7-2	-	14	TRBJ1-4	CASSVGTGIEKLFF
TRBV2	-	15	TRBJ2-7	CASSEALGSSYEQYF
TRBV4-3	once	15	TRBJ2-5	CASSHRDRVEETQYF
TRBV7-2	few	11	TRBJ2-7	CASSRSAVQYF
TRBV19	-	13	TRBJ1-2	CASSTDGIYGYTF
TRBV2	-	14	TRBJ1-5	CASSSGQGDQPQHF
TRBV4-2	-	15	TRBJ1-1	CASSQQSTGVSEAFF
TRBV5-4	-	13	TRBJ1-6	CASSLDSNSPLHF
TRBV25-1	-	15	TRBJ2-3	CASSDDRGSGDTQYF
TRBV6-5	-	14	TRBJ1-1	CASSYAGVNTEAFF
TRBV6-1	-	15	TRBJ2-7	CASSVPGQGAYEQYF
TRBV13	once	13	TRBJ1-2	CASKALDRYGYTF
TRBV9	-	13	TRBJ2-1	CASSVGLAGGPFF
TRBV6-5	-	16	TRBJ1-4	CASSYTTGAGEEKLFF
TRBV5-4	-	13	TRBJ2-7	CASSPGQDYEQYF